The 22 T cell receptor beta chains listed next were all sequenced from one sample in a study of OX40 agonist ivuxolimab in advanced cancers. Using immunoSEQ multiplex PCR, the repertoire was profiled, and TCRdb retains in-frame clones only, with some absent. The sample has approximately 91,000 clones, 80% to 90% seen once. The source was CD4+ or CD8+ T cells sorted from blood, collected in a trial of the OX40 agonist ivuxolimab. The receptor source for this set is an adult with an advanced solid tumor such as melanoma, head and neck, liver or kidney cancer.

V usage is TRBV7-2 and J usage is TRBJ2-2; D might be TRBD2 (6 bases). V lost 0 bases and J lost 4, with 6 bases in between. Germline loops: CDR1 SGHTA, CDR2 FQGNSA. The CDR3 length is 14 residues. CDR3 sequence: CASSLARGTGELFF. CDR3 bases: TGTGCCAGCAGCTTAGCGCGGGGCACCGGGGAGCTGTTTTTT.

This chain connects TRBV6-1 to TRBJ2-3, with TRBD2 identical over 8 bases. J gave up 2 bases and V 4 bases, and 5 bases lay outside the gene matches. Germline values: CDR1 MNHNS, CDR2 SASEGT. The CDR3 loop spans 15 amino acids. CDR3 protein: CASSAGGGNTDTQYF. The CDR3 coding sequence is TGTGCCAGCAGTGCGGGCGGGGGGAACACAGATACGCAGTATTTT.

The chain employs TRBV6-6 and TRBJ1-5; 10 nucleotides agree with TRBD1. Losses at the gene ends were 2 bases for V and 7 bases for J; bases not matched to a gene: 8. Germline V gene sequence: CDR1 MNHNY, CDR2 SVGAGI (reference sequence). The CDR3 totals 16 residues. CDR3 in amino acids: CASSYALRDRGQPQHF. The CDR3 nucleotides read TGTGCCAGCAGTTACGCTTTAAGGGACAGGGGCCAGCCCCAGCATTTT.

This clone was seen once. The chain couples TRBV29-1 to TRBJ2-3; D is perhaps TRBD2 (5 bases). Germline V gives CDR1 SQVTM, CDR2 ANQGSEA. CDR3 size: 15 residues. V lost 1 base to trimming and J lost 4 bases, with 15 bases between them. CDR3 bases: TGCAGCGTTGAAGGCGTTTGGGCCGGGGCAGATACGCAGTATTTT. It translates to CSVEGVWAGADTQYF.

This chain connects TRBV2 to TRBJ2-6; D unresolved. Germline CDR1 reads SNHLY; CDR2 reads FYNNEI. V lost 3 bases to trimming and J lost 1 base, with 7 bases between them. This CDR3 is 15 amino acids long. The CDR3 sequence is CASSDQGSGANVLTF. The CDR3 DNA sequence: TGTGCCAGCAGTGACCAAGGGTCTGGGGCCAACGTCCTGACTTTC. The full variable domain, in which reference TRBV2 and TRBJ2-6 provide the parts outside the CDR3, is EPEVTQTPSHQVTQMGQEVILRCVPISNHLYFYWYRQILGQKVEFLVSFYNNEISEKSEIFDDQFSVERPDGSNFTLKIRSTKLEDSAMYFCASSDQGSGANVLTFGAGSRLTVL.

The CDR3 DNA reads as TGCGCCAGCAGCCAACTCCACGGGGGCCCAGATACGCAGTATTTT. Translating gives CASSQLHGGPDTQYF. The chain is built from TRBV4-3 and TRBJ2-3; D assignment may be TRBD1 or TRBD2 (6 bases each). The length of the CDR3 is 15 residues. Germline lookup yields CDR1 LGHNA and CDR2 YSLEER. Deletions cut 2 bases from V and 4 bases from J, with 13 bases between.

The gene calls are TRBV14 and TRBJ2-7; 7 nucleotides align to TRBD1. Germline CDR1 reads SGHDN; CDR2 reads FVKESK. The CDR3 runs to 17 residues. After removal of 0 bases from V and 4 bases from J, the junction contained 12 bases not matched to a gene. The CDR3 is CASSQEKGDRVGYEQYF. The CDR3 DNA reads as TGTGCCAGCAGCCAAGAAAAGGGAGACAGGGTGGGTTACGAGCAGTACTTC.

J is TRBJ2-2 and V is TRBV6-5, with D maybe TRBD2 (5 bases). The CDR3 sequence is 15 residues long. The germline V and J ends were trimmed by 0 bases and 4 bases, with 9 bases remaining between them. Germline-derived CDR1 and CDR2 are MNHEY and SVGAGI. The CDR3 protein is CASSYSTSSTGELFF. CDR3 DNA sequence: TGTGCCAGCAGTTACTCCACTAGTTCCACCGGGGAGCTGTTTTTT.

The chain has TRBV2 and TRBJ1-1; TRBD1 agrees at 11 bases. With V trimmed by 8 bases and J by 5 bases, 10 bases remained unmatched. Germline values: CDR1 SNHLY, CDR2 FYNNEI. CDR3 length: 15 amino acids. The CDR3: CASSIRDRGETEAFF. The CDR3 nucleotides read TGTGCCAGCTCTATTCGGGACAGGGGGGAGACTGAAGCTTTCTTT.

This rearrangement joins TRBV5-1 to TRBJ1-5; D is ambiguous. The germline CDR1 and CDR2 sequences are SGHRS and YFSETQ. The CDR3 consists of 15 residues. V was shortened by 0 bases and J by 7 bases, with 14 bases between the two germline ends. The CDR3 reads CASSLVGGREQPQHF. The CDR3 region has the DNA TGCGCCAGCAGCTTGGTTGGAGGGAGGGAACAGCCCCAGCATTTT.

The rearrangement joins TRBV5-4 to TRBJ2-5; no clear D. Germline V CDR1 and CDR2: SGHNT, YYREEE (reference sequence). The V and J ends lost 0 bases and 3 bases respectively, with 6 bases between them. The CDR3 spans 13 residues. CDR3 nucleotide sequence: TGTGCCAGCAGCTTGGACCTGGAAGAGACCCAGTACTTC. Its protein product is CASSLDLEETQYF.

The chain combines TRBV6-5 with TRBJ1-2; possible D gene TRBD1, 5 bases. Germline-derived CDR1 and CDR2 are MNHEY and SVGAGI. The CDR3 is 15 residues long. V gave up 2 bases and J gave up 1 base, with 11 bases separating them. CDR3 sequence: CASSYDGRVNYGYTF. The CDR3 region has the DNA TGTGCCAGCAGTTACGATGGCAGGGTTAACTATGGCTACACCTTC.

V is TRBV5-4 and J is TRBJ2-7; tentative D call: TRBD2 (5 bases). The ends were cut back, 0 bases at V and 2 bases at J, with 12 bases in the middle. The CDR3 spans 15 residues. Germline CDR1 and CDR2: SGHNT and YYREEE (reference sequence). CDR3 nucleotide sequence: TGTGCCAGCAGCTTGGATGTGGGAGCCGCCTACGAGCAGTACTTC. Its translation: CASSLDVGAAYEQYF.

This clone was observed a single time. CDR3 bases: TGTGCCAGCAGACGACAGGGAGGCTCTGAAGCTTTCTTT. This gives the protein CASRRQGGSEAFF. V and J are TRBV5-6 and TRBJ1-1; TRBD1 matches at 7 bases. Germline V gene lookup returns CDR1 SGHDT and CDR2 YYEEEE. CDR3 length: 13 amino acids. The V gene end was trimmed by 5 bases and the J gene end by 6 bases; junction bases not matched to a gene: 7.

Remarks on this clone: Other nucleotide sequences from this sample produce the same CDR3. The rearrangement joins TRBV6-5 to TRBJ2-7; D might be TRBD1 (6 bases). Germline assignment: CDR1 MNHEY and CDR2 SVGAGI. Trimming pared 6 bases from V and 0 bases from J, leaving 12 bases between. The CDR3 sequence is 14 residues long. This chain's CDR3 is CASSRTVSSYEQYF. CDR3 nucleotide sequence: TGTGCCAGCAGCCGGACAGTGAGCTCCTACGAGCAGTACTTC.

This clone has just one count. The chain links TRBV21-1 to TRBJ2-5; the tabulated D call, TRBD1, remains unverified against the DNA. TRBV21-1 is an annotated pseudogene. CDR3 length equals 13 residues. The DNA of the CDR3 is TGTGCCAGCAGCAATAACAGGGAAGAGACCCAGTACTTC. Translating it yields CASSNNREETQYF.

The V call is TRBV6-5, the J call TRBJ2-2; a weak D match, TRBD1 (6 bases). Trimming took off 5 bases at V and 4 bases at J, with 11 bases between the two ends. There are 14 residues in the CDR3. CDR1 and CDR2 (germline): MNHEY, SVGAGI. The CDR3 reads CASSGYRATGELFF. CDR3 DNA: TGTGCCAGCAGTGGATACAGGGCCACCGGGGAGCTGTTTTTT.

The chain couples TRBV10-3 to TRBJ2-7; either TRBD1 or TRBD2 may fit D (5 bases each). V lost 6 bases and J lost 2, with 20 bases in between. The CDR3 has 16 residues. Germline V lookup: CDR1 ENHRY, CDR2 SYGVKD. CDR3 loop: CAISLNWDAGTYEQYF. CDR3 DNA: TGTGCCATCAGCCTGAATTGGGACGCCGGTACCTACGAGCAGTACTTC.

This clone appeared once. J is TRBJ2-5 and V is TRBV4-2, with unresolved D. The CDR3 extends over 14 amino acids. In germline, CDR1 is LGHNA, CDR2 YNFKEQ. Trimming pared 0 bases from V and 1 base from J, leaving 6 bases between. CDR3 nucleotides: TGTGCCAGCAGCCAAGAGCCGATCCAAGAGACCCAGTACTTC. This codes for CASSQEPIQETQYF.

The rearrangement joins TRBV4-1 to TRBJ2-3, with D possibly being TRBD1 or TRBD2 (6 bases each). The CDR3 runs to 13 residues. The germline V gene has CDR1 MGHRA and CDR2 YSYEKL. Trimming stripped 5 bases from V and 4 bases from J, with 10 bases between. This chain's CDR3 is CASSRGEADTQYF. As DNA, the CDR3 is TGCGCCAGCAGCAGGGGGGAAGCAGATACGCAGTATTTT.

This clone was detected a few times. This chain joins TRBV2 and TRBJ2-3; D not resolved. Germline CDR1 is SNHLY and CDR2 is FYNNEI. The ends were cut back, 2 bases at V and 4 bases at J, with 1 base in the middle. The CDR3 sequence is 11 residues long. The CDR3 is CASSEPDTQYF. CDR3 sequence (DNA): TGTGCCAGCAGTGAACCAGATACGCAGTATTTT. Full variable domain (missing parts from reference TRBV2 and TRBJ2-3): EPEVTQTPSHQVTQMGQEVILRCVPISNHLYFYWYRQILGQKVEFLVSFYNNEISEKSEIFDDQFSVERPDGSNFTLKIRSTKLEDSAMYFCASSEPDTQYFGPGTRLTVL.

The chain recombines TRBV6-7 with TRBJ2-7; D is unclear. TRBV6-7 is known as an ORF, though its function is uncertain. Deletions cut 9 bases from V and 0 bases from J, with 24 bases between. This CDR3 comprises 17 residues. CDR3 sequence reads: CARHYSSRYPPSYEQYF. The DNA for the CDR3 is TGTGCCAGACACTACTCGTCCCGATATCCCCCCTCCTACGAGCAGTACTTC.